Reported below is one T cell receptor beta chain. Its antigen is undetermined. The data were obtained in a study of T cell clones after liver transplantation. On the study more broadly: Samples came pre-transplant, pre-randomization before withdrawal, and post-randomization after withdrawal ended. Study conclusions and caveats: Donor-reactive sequences fell more than third party-reactive ones, suggesting partial deletion.

Measured with immunoSEQ multiplex PCR; TCRdb has only the in-frame clones, and not every one. The sample yields 70,000 to 80,000 clones, roughly 90% seen once. CDR1 GTSNPN and CDR2 SVGIG come from the germline V gene (reference sequence). V lost 0 bases to trimming and J lost 5 bases, with 11 bases between them. The length of the CDR3 is 14 residues. The sample was CD4+ T cells from blood, taken before liver transplant. This chain uses TRBV30 with TRBJ1-5, with D possibly being TRBD1 (6 bases). The receptor comes from a human donor who received a liver transplant. In DNA, the CDR3 is TGTGCCTGGAGTGTCACAGGGTTCGATCAGCCCCAGCATTTT. Residues: CAWSVTGFDQPQHF.